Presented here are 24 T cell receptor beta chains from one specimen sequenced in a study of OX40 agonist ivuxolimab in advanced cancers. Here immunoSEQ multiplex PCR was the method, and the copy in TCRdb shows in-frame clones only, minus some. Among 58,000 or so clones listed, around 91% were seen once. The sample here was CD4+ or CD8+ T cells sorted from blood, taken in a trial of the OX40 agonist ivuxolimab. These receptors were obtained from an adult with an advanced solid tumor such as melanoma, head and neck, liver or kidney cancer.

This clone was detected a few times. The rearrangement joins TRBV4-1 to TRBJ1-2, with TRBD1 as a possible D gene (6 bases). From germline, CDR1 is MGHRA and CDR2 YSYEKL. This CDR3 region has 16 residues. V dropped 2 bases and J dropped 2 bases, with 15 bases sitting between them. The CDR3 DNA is TGCGCCAGCAGCCAATTGGTTAGGGGGAGAAACTATGGCTACACCTTC. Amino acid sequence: CASSQLVRGRNYGYTF.

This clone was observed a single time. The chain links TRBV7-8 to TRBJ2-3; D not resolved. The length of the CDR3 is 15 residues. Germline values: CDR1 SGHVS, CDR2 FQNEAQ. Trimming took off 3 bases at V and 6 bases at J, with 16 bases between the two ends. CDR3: CASSFRFGRMDTQYF. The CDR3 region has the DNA TGTGCCAGCAGCTTTAGATTTGGTAGAATGGATACGCAGTATTTT.

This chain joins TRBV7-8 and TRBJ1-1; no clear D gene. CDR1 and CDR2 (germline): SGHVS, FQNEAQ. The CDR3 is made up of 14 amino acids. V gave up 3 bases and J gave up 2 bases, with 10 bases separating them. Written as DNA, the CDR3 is TGTGCCAGCAGCTTCCGAGCTCCTAACACTGAAGCTTTCTTT. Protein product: CASSFRAPNTEAFF. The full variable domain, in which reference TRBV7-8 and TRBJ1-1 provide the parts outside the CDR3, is GAGVSQSPRYKVAKRGQDVALRCDPISGHVSLFWYQQALGQGPEFLTYFQNEAQLDKSGLPSDRFFAERPEGSVSTLKIQRTQQEDSAVYLCASSFRAPNTEAFFGQGTRLTVV.

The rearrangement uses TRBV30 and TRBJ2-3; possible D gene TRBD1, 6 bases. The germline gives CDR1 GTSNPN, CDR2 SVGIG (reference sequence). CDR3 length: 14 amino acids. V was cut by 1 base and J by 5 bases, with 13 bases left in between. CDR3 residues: CAWSGKGVVDTQYF. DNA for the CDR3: TGTGCCTGGAGTGGTAAGGGGGTGGTAGATACGCAGTATTTT.

CDR3 protein: CASSQAAGPGNEQFF. CDR3 sequence (DNA): TGTGCCAGCAGCCAAGCAGCGGGACCGGGGAATGAGCAGTTCTTC. V usage is TRBV4-2 and J usage is TRBJ2-1; 7 bases map to TRBD2. CDR3 length equals 15 residues. Per germline, CDR1 LGHNA and CDR2 YNFKEQ. The V gene end was trimmed by 1 base and the J gene end by 7 bases; junction bases not matched to a gene: 7.

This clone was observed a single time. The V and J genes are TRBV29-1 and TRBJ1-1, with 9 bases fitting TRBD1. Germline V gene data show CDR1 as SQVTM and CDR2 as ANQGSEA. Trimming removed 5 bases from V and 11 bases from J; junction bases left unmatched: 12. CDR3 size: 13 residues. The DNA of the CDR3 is TGCAGCGTTCGCACTACGGGACAGGGTACGGCTTTCTTT. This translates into CSVRTTGQGTAFF.

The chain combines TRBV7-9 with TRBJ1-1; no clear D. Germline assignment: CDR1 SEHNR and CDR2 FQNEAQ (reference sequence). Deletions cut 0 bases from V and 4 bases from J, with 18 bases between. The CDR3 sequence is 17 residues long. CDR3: CASSLAALGPQSTEAFF. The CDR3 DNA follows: TGTGCCAGCAGCTTAGCTGCTCTCGGACCTCAAAGCACTGAAGCTTTCTTT.

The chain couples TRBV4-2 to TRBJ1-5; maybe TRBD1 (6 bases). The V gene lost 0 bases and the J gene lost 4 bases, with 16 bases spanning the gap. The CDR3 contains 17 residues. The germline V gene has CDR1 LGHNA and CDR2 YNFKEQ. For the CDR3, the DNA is TGTGCCAGCAGCCAAGATTCAGGGGCCTACATTAATCAGCCCCAGCATTTT. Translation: CASSQDSGAYINQPQHF.

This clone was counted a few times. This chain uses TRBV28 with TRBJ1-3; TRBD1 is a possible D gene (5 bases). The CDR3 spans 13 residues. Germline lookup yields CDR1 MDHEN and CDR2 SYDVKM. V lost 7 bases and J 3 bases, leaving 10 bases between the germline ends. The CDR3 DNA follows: TGTGCCAGCATCGCCGGGGGTGGAAACACCATATATTTT. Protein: CASIAGGGNTIYF.

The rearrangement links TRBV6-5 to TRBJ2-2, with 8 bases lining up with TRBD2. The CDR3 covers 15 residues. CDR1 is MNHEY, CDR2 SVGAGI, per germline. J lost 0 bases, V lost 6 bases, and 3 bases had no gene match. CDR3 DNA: TGTGCCAGCAGACCTAGCGGGTCGAACACCGGGGAGCTGTTTTTT. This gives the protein CASRPSGSNTGELFF.

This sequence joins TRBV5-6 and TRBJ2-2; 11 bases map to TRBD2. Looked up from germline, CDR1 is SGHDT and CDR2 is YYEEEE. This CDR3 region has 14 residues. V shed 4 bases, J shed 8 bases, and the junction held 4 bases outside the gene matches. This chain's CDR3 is CASSPRTSGGELFF. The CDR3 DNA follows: TGTGCCAGCAGCCCAAGGACTAGCGGGGGGGAGCTGTTTTTT.

The CDR3 region is CAWSIDRGHSPLHF. In DNA, the CDR3 is TGTGCCTGGAGCATCGACAGGGGGCATTCACCCCTCCACTTT. The chain is built from TRBV30 and TRBJ1-6; the match to TRBD1 covers 10 bases. Germline-derived CDR1 and CDR2 are GTSNPN and SVGIG (reference sequence). Unmatched junction bases numbered 4, after V lost 3 bases and J lost 8 bases. The CDR3 sequence is 14 residues long.

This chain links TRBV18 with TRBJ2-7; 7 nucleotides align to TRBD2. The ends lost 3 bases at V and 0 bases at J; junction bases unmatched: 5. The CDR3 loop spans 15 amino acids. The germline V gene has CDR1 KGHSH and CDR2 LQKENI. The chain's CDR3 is CASSPGLEPSYEQYF. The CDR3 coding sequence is TGTGCCAGCTCACCCGGACTAGAGCCCTCCTACGAGCAGTACTTC.

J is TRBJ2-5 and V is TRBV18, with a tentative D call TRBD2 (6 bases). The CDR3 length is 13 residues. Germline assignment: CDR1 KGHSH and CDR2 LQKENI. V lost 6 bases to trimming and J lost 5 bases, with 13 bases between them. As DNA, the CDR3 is TGTGCCAGCTCTAGCGGAACGGGGGAGACCCAGTACTTC. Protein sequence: CASSSGTGETQYF.

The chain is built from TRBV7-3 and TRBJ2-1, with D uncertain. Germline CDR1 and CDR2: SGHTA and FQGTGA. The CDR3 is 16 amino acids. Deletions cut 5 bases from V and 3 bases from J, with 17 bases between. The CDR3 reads CASSPHTTRDYNEQFF. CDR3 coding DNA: TGTGCCAGCAGCCCCCATACTACTCGAGACTACAATGAGCAGTTCTTC. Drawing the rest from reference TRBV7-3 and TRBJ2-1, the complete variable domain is GAGVSQTPSNKVTEKGKYVELRCDPISGHTALYWYRQSLGQGPEFLIYFQGTGAADDSGLPNDRFFAVRPEGSVSTLKIQRTERGDSAVYLCASSPHTTRDYNEQFFGPGTRLTVL.

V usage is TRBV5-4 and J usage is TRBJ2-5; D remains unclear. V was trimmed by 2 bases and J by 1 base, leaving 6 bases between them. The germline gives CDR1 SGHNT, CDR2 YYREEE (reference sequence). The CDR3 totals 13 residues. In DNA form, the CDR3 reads TGTGCCAGCAGCTTAGAGAGCCAAGAGACCCAGTACTTC. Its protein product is CASSLESQETQYF.

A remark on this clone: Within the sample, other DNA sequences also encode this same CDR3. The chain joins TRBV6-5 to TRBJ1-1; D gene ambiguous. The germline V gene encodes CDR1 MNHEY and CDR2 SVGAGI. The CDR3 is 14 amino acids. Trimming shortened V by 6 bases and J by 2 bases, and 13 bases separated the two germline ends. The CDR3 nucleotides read TGTGCCAGCAGCCCGGGGAGGGTTAACACTGAAGCTTTCTTT. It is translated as CASSPGRVNTEAFF.

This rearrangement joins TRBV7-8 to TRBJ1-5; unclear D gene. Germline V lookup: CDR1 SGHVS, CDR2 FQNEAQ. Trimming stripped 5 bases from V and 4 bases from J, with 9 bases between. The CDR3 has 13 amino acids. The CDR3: CASSVDGNQPQHF. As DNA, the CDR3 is TGTGCCAGCAGCGTCGACGGGAATCAGCCCCAGCATTTT.

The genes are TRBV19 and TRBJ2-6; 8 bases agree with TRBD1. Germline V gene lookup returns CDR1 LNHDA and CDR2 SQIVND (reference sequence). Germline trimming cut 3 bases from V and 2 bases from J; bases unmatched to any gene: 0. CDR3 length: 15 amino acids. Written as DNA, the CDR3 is TGTGCCAGTAGTATGACAGGGGCTGGGGCCAACGTCCTGACTTTC. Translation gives CASSMTGAGANVLTF.

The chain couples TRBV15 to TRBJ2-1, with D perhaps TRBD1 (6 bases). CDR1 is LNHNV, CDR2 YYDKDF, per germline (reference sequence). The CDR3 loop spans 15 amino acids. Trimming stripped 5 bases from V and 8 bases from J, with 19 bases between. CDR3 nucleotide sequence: TGTGCCACCAGCCGCCGACAGGCCGGAGCTGATGAGCAGTTCTTC. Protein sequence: CATSRRQAGADEQFF.

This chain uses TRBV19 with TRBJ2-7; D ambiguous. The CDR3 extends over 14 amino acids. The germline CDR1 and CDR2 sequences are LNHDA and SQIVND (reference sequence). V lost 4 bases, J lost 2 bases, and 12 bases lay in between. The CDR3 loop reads CASSRSAPTYEQYF. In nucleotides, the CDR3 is TGTGCCAGTAGTAGAAGCGCCCCGACCTACGAGCAGTACTTC. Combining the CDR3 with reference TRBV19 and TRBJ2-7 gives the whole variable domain DGGITQSPKYLFRKEGQNVTLSCEQNLNHDAMYWYRQDPGQGLRLIYYSQIVNDFQKGDIAEGYSVSREKKESFPLTVTSAQKNPTAFYLCASSRSAPTYEQYFGPGTRLTVT.

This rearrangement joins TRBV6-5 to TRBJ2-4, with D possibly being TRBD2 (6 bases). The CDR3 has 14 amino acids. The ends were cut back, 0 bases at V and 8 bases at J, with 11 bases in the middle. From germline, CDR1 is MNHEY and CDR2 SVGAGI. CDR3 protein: CASSYSGGEDIQYF. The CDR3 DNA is TGTGCCAGCAGTTACTCGGGGGGTGAAGACATTCAGTACTTC.

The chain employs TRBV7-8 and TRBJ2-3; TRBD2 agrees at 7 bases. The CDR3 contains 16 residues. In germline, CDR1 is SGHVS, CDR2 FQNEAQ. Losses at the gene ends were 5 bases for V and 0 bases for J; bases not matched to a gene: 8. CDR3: CASSLMGGMSTDTQYF. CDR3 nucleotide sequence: TGTGCCAGCAGCCTCATGGGGGGGATGAGCACAGATACGCAGTATTTT.

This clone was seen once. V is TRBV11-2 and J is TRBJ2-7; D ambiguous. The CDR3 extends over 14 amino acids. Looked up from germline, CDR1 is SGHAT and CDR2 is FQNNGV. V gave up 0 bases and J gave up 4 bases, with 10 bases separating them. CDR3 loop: CASSLDRPSYEQYF. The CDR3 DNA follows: TGTGCCAGCAGCTTAGATCGGCCCTCATACGAGCAGTACTTC.